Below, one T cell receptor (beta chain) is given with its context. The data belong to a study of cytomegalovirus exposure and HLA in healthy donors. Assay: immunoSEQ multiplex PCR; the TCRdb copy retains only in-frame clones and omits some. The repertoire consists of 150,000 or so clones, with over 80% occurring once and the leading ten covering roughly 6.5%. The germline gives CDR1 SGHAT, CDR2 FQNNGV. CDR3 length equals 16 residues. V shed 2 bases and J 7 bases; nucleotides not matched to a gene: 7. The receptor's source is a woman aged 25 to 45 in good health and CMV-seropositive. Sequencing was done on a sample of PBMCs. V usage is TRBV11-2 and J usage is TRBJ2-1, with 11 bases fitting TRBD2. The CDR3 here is CASSLLVLAGVNEQFF. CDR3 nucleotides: TGTGCCAGCAGCTTACTCGTACTAGCGGGGGTAAATGAGCAGTTCTTC.